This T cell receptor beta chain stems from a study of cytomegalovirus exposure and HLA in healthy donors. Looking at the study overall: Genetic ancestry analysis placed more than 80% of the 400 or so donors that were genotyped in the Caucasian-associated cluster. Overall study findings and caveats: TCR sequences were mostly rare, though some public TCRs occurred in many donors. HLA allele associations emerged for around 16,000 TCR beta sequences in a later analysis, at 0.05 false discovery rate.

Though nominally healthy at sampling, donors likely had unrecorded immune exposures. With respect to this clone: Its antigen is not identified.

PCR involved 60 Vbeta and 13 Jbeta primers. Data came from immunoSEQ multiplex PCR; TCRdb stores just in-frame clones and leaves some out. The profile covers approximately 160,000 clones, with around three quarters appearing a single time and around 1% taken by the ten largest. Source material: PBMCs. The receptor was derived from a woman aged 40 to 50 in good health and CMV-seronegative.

The CDR3 here is CASTRGLVAGNEQFF. Written as DNA, the CDR3 is TGTGCCAGTACCCGGGGACTAGTCGCGGGGAATGAGCAGTTCTTC. The rearrangement joins TRBV19 to TRBJ2-1; 8 positions agree with TRBD2. The V and J ends lost 7 bases and 7 bases, in that order; junction bases with no gene match: 12. The germline CDR1 and CDR2 sequences are LNHDA and SQIVND (reference sequence). The CDR3 is 15 residues long.